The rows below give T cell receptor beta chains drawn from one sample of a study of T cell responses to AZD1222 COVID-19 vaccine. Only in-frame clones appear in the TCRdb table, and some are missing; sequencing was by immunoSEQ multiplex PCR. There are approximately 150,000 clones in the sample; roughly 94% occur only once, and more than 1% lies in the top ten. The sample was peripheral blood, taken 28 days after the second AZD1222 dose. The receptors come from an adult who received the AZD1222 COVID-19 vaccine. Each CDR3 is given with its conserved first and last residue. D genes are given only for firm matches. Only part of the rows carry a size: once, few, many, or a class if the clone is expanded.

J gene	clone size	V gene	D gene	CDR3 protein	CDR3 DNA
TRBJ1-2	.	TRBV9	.	CASSPGGTYGYTF	TGTGCCAGCAGCCCGGGGGGTACTTACGGCTACACCTTC
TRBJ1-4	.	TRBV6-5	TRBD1	CASGQAVSPIGKLFF	TGTGCCAGCGGACAGGCGGTTTCCCCCATTGGAAAACTGTTTTTT
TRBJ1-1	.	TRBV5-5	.	CASSLQGTMNTEAFF	TGTGCCAGCAGCTTGCAGGGGACCATGAACACTGAAGCTTTCTTT
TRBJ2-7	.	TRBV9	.	CASSVEGKRGGQSYEQYF	TGTGCCAGCAGCGTAGAAGGTAAAAGGGGGGGACAGTCCTACGAGCAGTACTTC
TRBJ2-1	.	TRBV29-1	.	CSVDWQGSYNEQFF	TGCAGCGTTGACTGGCAGGGTTCCTACAATGAGCAGTTCTTC
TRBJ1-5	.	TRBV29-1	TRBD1	CSVGQAISNQPQHF	TGCAGCGTGGGACAGGCTATTAGCAATCAGCCCCAGCATTTT
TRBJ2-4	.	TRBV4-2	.	CASSQDREGYRYIQYF	TGTGCCAGCAGCCAAGATAGGGAAGGGTATCGATACATTCAGTACTTC
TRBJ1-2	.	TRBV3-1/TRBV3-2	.	CASSQLIRGLFYGYTF	TGTGCCAGCAGCCAACTGATTCGAGGACTCTTCTATGGCTACACCTTC
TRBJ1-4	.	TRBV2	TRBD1	CASREGTGAEKLFF	TGTGCCAGCAGAGAAGGGACAGGGGCTGAAAAACTGTTTTTT
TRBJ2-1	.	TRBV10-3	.	CAISEESFTYNEQFF	TGTGCCATCAGTGAGGAAAGTTTCACCTACAATGAGCAGTTCTTC
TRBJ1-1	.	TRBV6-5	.	CASSSFRAMNTEAFF	TGTGCCAGCAGTAGCTTCCGAGCCATGAACACTGAAGCTTTCTTT
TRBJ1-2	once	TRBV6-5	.	CASSYNRDSYGYTF	TGTGCCAGCAGTTACAACAGGGACTCGTATGGCTACACCTTC
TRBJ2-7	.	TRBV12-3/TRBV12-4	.	CASTPGHGEQYF	TGTGCCAGCACTCCGGGCCACGGGGAGCAGTACTTC
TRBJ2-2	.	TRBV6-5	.	CASSLSNTGELFF	TGTGCCAGCAGTTTATCCAACACCGGGGAGCTGTTTTTT
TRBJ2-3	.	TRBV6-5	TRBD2	CASRLAGANTQYF	TGTGCCAGCAGATTAGCGGGGGCGAATACGCAGTATTTT
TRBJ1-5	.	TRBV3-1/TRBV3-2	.	CASSQDGGLGNQPQHF	TGTGCCAGCAGCCAAGATGGTGGCCTCGGCAATCAGCCCCAGCATTTT
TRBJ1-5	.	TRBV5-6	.	CASSLSGRGNQPQHF	TGTGCCAGCAGCTTGTCAGGGCGAGGCAATCAGCCCCAGCATTTT
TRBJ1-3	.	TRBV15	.	CATSRETAGNTIYF	TGTGCCACCAGCAGAGAAACAGCTGGAAACACCATATATTTT
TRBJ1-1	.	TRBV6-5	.	CASFGERDTRTEAFF	TGTGCCAGCTTTGGGGAGCGGGACACCCGGACTGAAGCTTTCTTT
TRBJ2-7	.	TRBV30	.	CAWSVVTASSYEQYF	TGTGCCTGGAGTGTAGTGACAGCGAGCTCCTACGAGCAGTACTTC
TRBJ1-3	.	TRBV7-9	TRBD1	CASSFSDRGSTIYF	TGTGCCAGCAGCTTTTCGGACAGGGGAAGCACCATATATTTT
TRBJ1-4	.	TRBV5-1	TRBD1	CASSPGQGKGEKLFF	TGCGCCAGCAGCCCAGGACAGGGCAAGGGTGAAAAACTGTTTTTT
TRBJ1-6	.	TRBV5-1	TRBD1	CASSLVLRTGGRSPLHF	TGCGCCAGCAGCTTGGTATTAAGGACAGGGGGAAGATCACCCCTCCACTTT
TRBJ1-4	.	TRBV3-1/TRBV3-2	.	CASSHPFGGAGEKLFF	TGTGCCAGCAGCCATCCTTTTGGGGGGGCAGGGGAAAAACTGTTTTTT
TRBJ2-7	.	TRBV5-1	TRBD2	CASSFGGDYEQYF	TGCGCCAGCAGCTTTGGGGGGGACTACGAGCAGTACTTC
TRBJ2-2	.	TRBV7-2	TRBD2	CASSLLAGYDTGELFF	TGTGCCAGCAGCCTCCTAGCGGGGTATGACACCGGGGAGCTGTTTTTT
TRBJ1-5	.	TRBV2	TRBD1	CASRETGGSYSNQPQHF	TGTGCCAGCAGAGAAACAGGGGGATCGTATAGCAATCAGCCCCAGCATTTT
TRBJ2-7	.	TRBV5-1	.	CASSRRGEFSYEQYF	TGCGCCAGCAGCAGAAGGGGAGAATTCTCCTACGAGCAGTACTTC
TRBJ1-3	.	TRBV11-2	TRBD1	CASSPGGSGNTIYF	TGTGCCAGCAGCCCAGGGGGCTCTGGAAACACCATATATTTT
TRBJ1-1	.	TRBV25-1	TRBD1	CASSSGTGTEAFF	TGTGCCAGCAGTTCCGGGACAGGGACTGAAGCTTTCTTT
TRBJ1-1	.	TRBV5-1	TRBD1	CASSLVVQGGTEAFF	TGCGCCAGCAGCTTGGTTGTGCAGGGGGGCACTGAAGCTTTCTTT
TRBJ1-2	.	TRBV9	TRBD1	CASSGQGAGYGYTF	TGTGCCAGCAGCGGACAGGGGGCAGGCTATGGCTACACCTTC
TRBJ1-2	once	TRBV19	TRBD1	CASSIGGTGGLGYTF	TGTGCCAGTAGTATCGGAGGGACAGGGGGCCTTGGCTACACCTTC
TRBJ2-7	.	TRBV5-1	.	CASSYREDSYEQYF	TGCGCCAGCAGCTACAGAGAGGACAGCTACGAGCAGTACTTC
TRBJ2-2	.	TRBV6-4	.	CASSDSVQGVGTGELFF	TGTGCCAGCAGTGACTCGGTGCAGGGCGTCGGCACCGGGGAGCTGTTTTTT
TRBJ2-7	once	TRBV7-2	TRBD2	CASSFSGGIYEQYF	TGTGCCAGCAGCTTCAGCGGGGGGATTTACGAGCAGTACTTC
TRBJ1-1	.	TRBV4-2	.	CASSQAGGLPKAFF	TGTGCCAGCAGCCAAGCTGGGGGGCTGCCCAAAGCTTTCTTT
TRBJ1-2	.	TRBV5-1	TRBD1	CASSGGEGASYGYTF	TGCGCCAGCAGCGGCGGGGAGGGGGCCAGCTATGGCTACACCTTC
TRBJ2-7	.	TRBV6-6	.	CASSYRGDRADYEQYF	TGTGCCAGCAGTTACCGGGGGGACAGAGCCGACTACGAGCAGTACTTC
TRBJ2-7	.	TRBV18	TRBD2	CASSPGGTSRYEQYF	TGTGCCAGCTCACCAGGAGGGACTAGCAGGTACGAGCAGTACTTC
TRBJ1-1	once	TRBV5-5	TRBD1	CASSTGQGWGNTEAFF	TGTGCCAGCAGCACGGGACAGGGCTGGGGGAACACTGAAGCTTTCTTT
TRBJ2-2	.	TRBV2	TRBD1	CASYRGRDTGELFF	TGTGCCAGTTACAGGGGGCGCGATACCGGGGAGCTGTTTTTT
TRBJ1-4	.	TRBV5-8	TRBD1	CASSSGTGDIRGEKLFF	TGTGCCAGCAGCTCCGGGACAGGGGATATACGAGGTGAAAAACTGTTTTTT
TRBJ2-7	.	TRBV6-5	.	CASGEGVIYEQYF	TGTGCCAGCGGAGAGGGTGTTATCTACGAGCAGTACTTC
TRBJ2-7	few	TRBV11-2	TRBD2	CASSLKGPYSGGPYEQYF	TGTGCCAGCAGCTTAAAGGGACCCTATAGCGGGGGACCCTACGAGCAGTACTTC
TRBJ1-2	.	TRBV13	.	CASSLSRYNYGYTF	TGTGCCAGCAGCTTATCCAGGTACAACTATGGCTACACCTTC
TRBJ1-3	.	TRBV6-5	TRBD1	CASRPQGAGNTIYF	TGTGCCAGCAGACCACAGGGGGCTGGAAACACCATATATTTT
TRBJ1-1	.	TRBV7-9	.	CASSSQGGRLNTEAFF	TGTGCCAGCAGCTCCCAAGGAGGGCGGCTGAACACTGAAGCTTTCTTT
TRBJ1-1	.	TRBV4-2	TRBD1	CASSPGGDEAFF	TGTGCCAGCAGTCCAGGGGGAGATGAAGCTTTCTTT
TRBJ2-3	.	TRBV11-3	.	CASSLDGQAISTDTQYF	TGTGCCAGCAGCTTAGATGGCCAGGCGATTAGCACAGATACGCAGTATTTT
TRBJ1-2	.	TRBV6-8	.	CASSAPGRKTDGYTF	TGTGCCAGCAGTGCCCCGGGACGGAAGACCGATGGCTACACCTTC
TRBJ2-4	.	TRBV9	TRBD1	CASSPSVGDSSKNIQYF	TGTGCCAGCAGCCCCTCGGTAGGGGACAGTTCCAAAAACATTCAGTACTTC
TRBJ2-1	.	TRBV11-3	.	CASSLNGLNEQFF	TGTGCCAGCAGCTTGAACGGCCTGAATGAGCAGTTCTTC
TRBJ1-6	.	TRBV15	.	CATSRAGSLQNSPLHF	TGTGCCACCAGCAGGGCAGGAAGTCTCCAAAATTCACCCCTCCACTTT
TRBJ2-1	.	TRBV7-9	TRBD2	CASSRNHGLAEDNEQFF	TGTGCCAGCAGCCGAAACCACGGACTAGCGGAGGACAATGAGCAGTTCTTC
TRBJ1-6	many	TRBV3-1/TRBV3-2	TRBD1	CASSPRGQDSPLHF	TGTGCCAGCAGCCCCAGGGGGCAGGATTCACCCCTCCACTTT
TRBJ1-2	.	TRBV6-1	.	CASSEQGLYYGYTF	TGTGCCAGCAGTGAACAGGGTTTATATTATGGCTACACCTTC